This TCR beta chain appears in the sequencing data of a study of chronic HIV infection and antiretroviral therapy. A single record per CDR3 protein comes from TCRdb applying MiXCR to the 5' RACE reads. The sample lists approximately 30,000 distinct CDR3 sequences; roughly 9.1% were seen once. This clonotype was seen many times. There are 18 residues in the CDR3. CDR1 is LGHNA and CDR2 is YNFKEQ in the germline V gene. With 4 bases clipped from V and 8 bases from J, the junction kept 12 bases outside the gene matches. This sequence joins TRBV4-2 and TRBJ2-1; 15 nucleotides line up with TRBD2. The sequence was collected from an adult who had HIV and had not received antiretroviral therapy, or was an uninfected healthy control (not recorded which). Specimen: peripheral blood. The CDR3 spells CASSPEGLAGGGSDEQFF. The CDR3 nucleotides read TGTGCCAGCAGCCCAGAAGGACTAGCGGGAGGGGGATCCGATGAGCAGTTCTTC.